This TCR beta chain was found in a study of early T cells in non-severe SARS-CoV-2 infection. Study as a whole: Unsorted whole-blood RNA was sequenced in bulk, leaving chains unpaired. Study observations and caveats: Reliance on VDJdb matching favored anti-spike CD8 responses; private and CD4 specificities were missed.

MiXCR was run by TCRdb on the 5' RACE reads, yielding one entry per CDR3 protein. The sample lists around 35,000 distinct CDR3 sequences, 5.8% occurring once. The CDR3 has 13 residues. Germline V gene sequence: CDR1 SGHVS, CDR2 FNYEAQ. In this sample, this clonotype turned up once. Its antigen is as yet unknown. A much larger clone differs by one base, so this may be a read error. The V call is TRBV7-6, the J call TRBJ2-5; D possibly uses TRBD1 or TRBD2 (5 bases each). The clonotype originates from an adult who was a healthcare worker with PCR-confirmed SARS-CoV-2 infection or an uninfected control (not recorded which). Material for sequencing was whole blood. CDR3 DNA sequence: TGTGCCAGCAGCTTGCAGAGGGGAGAGACCCGGTACTTC. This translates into CASSLQRGETRYF.